This TCR beta chain appears in the sequencing data of a study of blood T cells in healthy people across ages. The CDR3 runs 11 residues. Germline values: CDR1 MRHNA, CDR2 SNTAGT. The V end was cut by 7 bases, the J end by 11 bases, with 11 bases between. A sample-barcoded 5' primer and a J-beta primer mix were used in a second PCR of roughly 6 to 11 cycles. A template-switch adaptor with 12 random nucleotides tagged each cDNA molecule. In TCRdb, the 5' RACE reads were re-called with MiXCR into one record per CDR3 protein. This table holds approximately 1,700,000 distinct CDR3 sequences, approximately 39% found once. The sample, around 10 milliliters of peripheral blood, was drawn from each donor.

The TCR comes from a human donor in good health. Sample: blood. This chain uses TRBV6-4 with TRBJ1-4; D ambiguous. CDR3: CASTRTDKLFF. The CDR3 DNA follows: TGTGCCAGCACTCGGACTGACAAACTGTTTTTT.